The clone carrying this T cell receptor beta chain occurred a few times. The antigen remains undetermined. Time point reported: newly diagnosed GD, antithyroid drugs for less than 3 months. Following extraction of RNA from PBMCs, that RNA was used to make the TCR library. Building of the TCR beta libraries involved iRepertoire HTBI primers and Arm-PCR of CDR3 regions. TCRdb recomputed calls from the multiplex PCR reads with MiXCR, one row per CDR3 protein. The sample includes more than 300,000 distinct CDR3 sequences, around 15% seen only once; the top ten take 20% to 25%. V was trimmed by 1 base and J by 5 bases, leaving 14 bases between them. Germline CDR1 and CDR2: MGHRA and YSYEKL. CDR3 length: 16 residues. The sample is drawn from a study of regulatory T cells in long-lasting Graves disease. Findings and caveats of the study: The TCR repertoire of persistent Graves' patients was less diverse than that of newly diagnosed ones.

This sample also belongs to another study, concerning T cells in Graves' hyperthyroidism and ophthalmopathy. As reported in that work: When ophthalmopathy did not progress within 18 months, Graves' hyperthyroidism was considered stable. Using the HTBI primer set, a first-round RT-PCR was run on the TCR CDR3.

The source was peripheral blood mononuclear cells (PBMCs), collected at new diagnosis, from a patient treated with antithyroid drugs. J is TRBJ1-4 and V is TRBV4-1, with a tentative D call TRBD1 (5 bases). The receptor was derived from a woman between 18 and 29 years old with Graves disease. The CDR3 bases are TGCGCCAGCAGCCAAGGGGACCGAAGGTCAAATGAAAAACTGTTTTTT. The encoded protein is CASSQGDRRSNEKLFF.